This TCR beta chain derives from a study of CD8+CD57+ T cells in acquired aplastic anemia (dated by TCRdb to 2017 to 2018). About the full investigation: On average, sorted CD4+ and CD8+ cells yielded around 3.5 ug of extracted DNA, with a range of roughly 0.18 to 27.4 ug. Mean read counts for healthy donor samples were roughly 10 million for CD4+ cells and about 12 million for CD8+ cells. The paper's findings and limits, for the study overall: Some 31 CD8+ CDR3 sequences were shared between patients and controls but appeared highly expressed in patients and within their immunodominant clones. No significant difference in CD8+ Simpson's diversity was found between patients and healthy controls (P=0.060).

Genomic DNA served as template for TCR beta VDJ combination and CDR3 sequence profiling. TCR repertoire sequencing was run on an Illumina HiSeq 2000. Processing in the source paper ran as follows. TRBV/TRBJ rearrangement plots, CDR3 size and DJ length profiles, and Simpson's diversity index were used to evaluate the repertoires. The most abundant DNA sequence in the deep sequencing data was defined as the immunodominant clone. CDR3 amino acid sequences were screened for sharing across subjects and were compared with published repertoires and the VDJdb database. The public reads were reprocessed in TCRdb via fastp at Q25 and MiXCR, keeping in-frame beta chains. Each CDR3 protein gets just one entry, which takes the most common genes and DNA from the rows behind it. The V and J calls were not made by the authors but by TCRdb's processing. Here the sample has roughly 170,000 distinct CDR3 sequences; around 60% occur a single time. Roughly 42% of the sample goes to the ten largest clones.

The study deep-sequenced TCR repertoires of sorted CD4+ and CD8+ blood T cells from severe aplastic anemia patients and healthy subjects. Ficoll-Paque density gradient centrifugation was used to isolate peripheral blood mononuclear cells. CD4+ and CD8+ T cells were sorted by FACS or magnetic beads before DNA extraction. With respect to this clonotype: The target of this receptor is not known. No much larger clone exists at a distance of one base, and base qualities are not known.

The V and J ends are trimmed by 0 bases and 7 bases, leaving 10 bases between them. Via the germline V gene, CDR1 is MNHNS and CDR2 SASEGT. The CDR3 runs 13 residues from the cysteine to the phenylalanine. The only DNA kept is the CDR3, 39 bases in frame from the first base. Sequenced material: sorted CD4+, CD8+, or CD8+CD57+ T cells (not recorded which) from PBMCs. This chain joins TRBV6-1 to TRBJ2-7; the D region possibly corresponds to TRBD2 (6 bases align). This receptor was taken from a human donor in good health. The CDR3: CASSEAGGREQYF. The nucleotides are TGTGCCAGCAGTGAAGCTGGAGGGAGAGAGCAGTACTTC.